This passage covers 22 T cell receptor beta chains from one sample sequenced in a study of STAT5B mutations in CD4+ large granular lymphocyte leukemia. Clones were read by immunoSEQ multiplex PCR, and TCRdb kept only the in-frame ones, dropping some. This sample has about 8,000 clones, with over 85% found just once. The sequenced sample was PBMCs. These receptor sequences come from a woman in her 70s with CD4+ T-cell large granular lymphocyte leukemia.

The chain recombines TRBV6-4 with TRBJ2-7; D might be TRBD1 or TRBD2, each matching 5 bases. Germline assignment: CDR1 MRHNA and CDR2 SNTAGT. Trimming left V 6 bases short and J 2 bases short, with 14 bases between. There are 14 residues in the CDR3. CDR3 protein: CASRRVRDPYEQYF. CDR3 DNA sequence: TGTGCCAGCAGGCGGGTCAGGGACCCCTACGAGCAGTACTTC.

The rearrangement uses TRBV5-4 and TRBJ2-1; a possible D gene is TRBD2 (6 bases). Germline CDR1 SGHNT, CDR2 YYREEE (reference sequence). The CDR3 is 15 amino acids. The V gene lost 4 bases and the J gene lost 0 bases, with 11 bases spanning the gap. The CDR3 reads CASSLGGSSYNEQFF. CDR3 in DNA: TGTGCCAGCAGCCTCGGGGGTTCCTCCTACAATGAGCAGTTCTTC.

The chain joins TRBV7-2 to TRBJ1-2; no firm D call. The CDR3 has 13 residues. Deletions cut 1 base from V and 5 bases from J, with 8 bases between. The germline gives CDR1 SGHTA, CDR2 FQGNSA. CDR3 region: CASSLEPGYGYTF. CDR3 coding DNA: TGTGCCAGCAGCTTAGAACCGGGGTATGGCTACACCTTC. The full variable domain, in which reference TRBV7-2 and TRBJ1-2 provide the parts outside the CDR3, is GAGVSQSPSNKVTEKGKDVELRCDPISGHTALYWYRQSLGQGLEFLIYFQGNSAPDKSGLPSDRFSAERTGGSVSTLTIQRTQQEDSAVYLCASSLEPGYGYTFGSGTRLTVV.

The rearrangement joins TRBV11-3 to TRBJ1-1; no firm D call. CDR3 length: 15 residues. The germline V gene has CDR1 SGHNT and CDR2 YENEEA. Trimming took off 2 bases at V and 2 bases at J, with 12 bases between the two ends. CDR3 nucleotide sequence: TGTGCCAGCAGCTTAACGTACATGGGTAACACTGAAGCTTTCTTT. Translated, it gives CASSLTYMGNTEAFF. The complete variable domain, with remaining parts taken from reference TRBV11-3 and TRBJ1-1, reads EAGVVQSPRYKIIEKKQPVAFWCNPISGHNTLYWYLQNLGQGPELLIRYENEEAVDDSQLPKDRFSAERLKGVDSTLKIQPAELGDSAVYLCASSLTYMGNTEAFFGQGTRLTVV.

This chain joins TRBV7-9 and TRBJ2-2, with 11 bases identical to TRBD1. This CDR3 has 19 residues. V lost 5 bases, J lost 3 bases, and 14 bases stayed unmatched. The germline CDR1 and CDR2 sequences are SEHNR and FQNEAQ (reference sequence). CDR3: CASSRGRIGQGADTGELFF. As DNA, the CDR3 is TGTGCCAGCAGCAGGGGCAGGATAGGACAGGGGGCTGACACCGGGGAGCTGTTTTTT.

The chain links TRBV6-1 to TRBJ2-1; 11 bases are shared with TRBD2. In germline, CDR1 is MNHNS, CDR2 SASEGT. This CDR3 is 15 amino acids long. The ends lost 5 bases at V and 7 bases at J; junction bases unmatched: 7. The CDR3 reads CASSKTSGGGNEQFF. The CDR3 region has the DNA TGTGCCAGCAGTAAAACTAGCGGGGGTGGAAATGAGCAGTTCTTC.

The rearrangement uses TRBV7-2 and TRBJ1-4; D is ambiguous. The germline V and J ends were trimmed by 1 base and 7 bases, with 13 bases remaining between them. Germline CDR1 reads SGHTA; CDR2 reads FQGNSA. The length of the CDR3 is 15 residues. CDR3 region: CASSLGRIPGEKLFF. The CDR3 region has the DNA TGTGCCAGCAGCTTAGGACGCATACCCGGTGAAAAACTGTTTTTT.

This clone is medium-sized within its sample. This rearrangement joins TRBV7-2 to TRBJ2-7, with TRBD2 matching over 9 bases. The CDR3 runs 17 residues. J gave up 1 base and V 5 bases, and 12 bases lay outside the gene matches. The germline gives CDR1 SGHTA, CDR2 FQGNSA. The CDR3 sequence: CASSTITGTSRSYEQYF. DNA of the CDR3: TGTGCCAGCAGCACCATTACAGGGACTAGCAGATCCTACGAGCAGTACTTC.

This chain connects TRBV9 to TRBJ2-7; 11 bases align to TRBD1. J was trimmed by 5 bases and V by 2 bases; bases with no gene match: 3. This CDR3 has 14 amino acids. CDR1 and CDR2 (germline): SGDLS, YYNGEE. The CDR3 sequence is CASSVRTGGDEQYF. The CDR3 DNA sequence: TGTGCCAGCAGCGTCCGGACAGGGGGCGACGAGCAGTACTTC.

This clone was found a few times. The chain carries TRBV23-1 and TRBJ1-1, with D perhaps TRBD1 (5 bases). TRBV23-1 is sorted into the ORF group, with uncertain function. V lost 3 bases and J lost 0, with 20 bases in between. The CDR3 has 18 residues. The CDR3 spells CASSHPTVSSFLNTEAFF. Written as DNA, the CDR3 is TGCGCCAGCAGTCACCCGACAGTGTCCTCGTTTTTGAACACTGAAGCTTTCTTT.

This chain connects TRBV5-8 to TRBJ1-2; perhaps TRBD1 as D (6 bases). Germline loops: CDR1 SGHTS, CDR2 YDEGEE. The length of the CDR3 is 13 residues. V dropped 8 bases and J dropped 5 bases, with 16 bases sitting between them. CDR3 DNA sequence: TGTGCCAGTAAAAACAGGGCCGCTTATGGCTACACCTTC. As protein: CASKNRAAYGYTF. Together with reference TRBV5-8 and TRBJ1-2, the CDR3 gives the full variable domain: EAGVTQSPTHLIKTRGQQATLRCSPISGHTSVYWYQQALGLGLQFLLWYDEGEERNRGNFPPRFSGRQFPNYSSELNVNALELEDSALYLCASKNRAAYGYTFGSGTRLTVV.

The V call is TRBV28, the J call TRBJ1-1; D is possibly TRBD1 (6 bases). V gave up 6 bases and J gave up 4 bases, with 12 bases separating them. Germline values: CDR1 MDHEN, CDR2 SYDVKM. CDR3 length: 13 residues. CDR3 sequence: CASRGALVTEAFF. The CDR3 coding sequence is TGTGCCAGCAGGGGGGCTCTTGTCACTGAAGCTTTCTTT.

This chain connects TRBV6-1 to TRBJ1-2; D not resolved. Germline V CDR1 and CDR2: MNHNS, SASEGT. The CDR3 loop spans 12 amino acids. The germline V and J ends were trimmed by 3 bases and 2 bases, with 4 bases remaining between them. The CDR3 here is CASSEANYGYTF. The CDR3 nucleotides read TGTGCCAGCAGTGAGGCAAACTATGGCTACACCTTC.

A few counts support this clone. This chain joins TRBV6-1 and TRBJ2-7; D remains unclear. The V end was cut by 3 bases, the J end by 7 bases, with 10 bases between. Germline CDR1 and CDR2: MNHNS and SASEGT. This CDR3 has 12 amino acids. The DNA for the CDR3 is TGTGCCAGCAGTGACCAGTTGAGTGAGCAGTACTTC. It codes for CASSDQLSEQYF.

The CDR3 loop reads CASRLGGAKETQYF. DNA for the CDR3: TGTGCCAGTAGGCTCGGGGGGGCTAAAGAGACCCAGTACTTC. The chain employs TRBV19 and TRBJ2-5, with 8 bases matching TRBD2. The CDR3 totals 14 residues. Germline CDR1 and CDR2: LNHDA and SQIVND (reference sequence). With V trimmed by 6 bases and J by 3 bases, 6 bases remained unmatched.

The chain employs TRBV5-1 and TRBJ2-3, with D unresolved. Trimming cost V 0 bases and J 3 bases, with 14 bases left between them. This CDR3 has 16 amino acids. CDR1 is SGHRS and CDR2 is YFSETQ in the germline V gene. Written as DNA, the CDR3 is TGCGCCAGCAGCTTGGGGTGGTCGGGTGAGACAGATACGCAGTATTTT. As protein: CASSLGWSGETDTQYF.

The rearrangement links TRBV25-1 to TRBJ1-1; D remains unclear. Germline V gives CDR1 MGHDK, CDR2 SYGVNS. V lost 1 base and J lost 4, with 10 bases in between. This CDR3 has 14 amino acids. The CDR3: CASSEFGFPTEAFF. The CDR3 DNA sequence: TGTGCCAGCAGTGAATTTGGGTTCCCCACTGAAGCTTTCTTT.

This sequence joins TRBV5-6 and TRBJ1-2; no clear D. There are 16 residues in the CDR3. Germline V lookup: CDR1 SGHDT, CDR2 YYEEEE. The ends were cut back, 0 bases at V and 4 bases at J, with 16 bases in the middle. The CDR3 sequence: CASSLAQGRLVYGYTF. CDR3 bases: TGTGCCAGCAGCTTGGCTCAAGGCCGATTGGTCTATGGCTACACCTTC.

This chain links TRBV5-1 with TRBJ2-1; D remains ambiguous. CDR1 is SGHRS, CDR2 YFSETQ, per germline. The CDR3 runs to 13 residues. Trimming took 0 bases from V and 6 from J, leaving 7 bases between them. CDR3 region: CASSLDQVNEQFF. CDR3 nucleotide sequence: TGCGCCAGCAGCTTGGATCAGGTCAATGAGCAGTTCTTC.

CDR3 amino acids: CASSQDYRDGYTF. DNA of the CDR3: TGCGCCAGCAGCCAAGATTACCGGGATGGCTACACCTTC. The rearrangement joins TRBV4-3 to TRBJ1-2; D not resolved. V was trimmed by 0 bases and J by 6 bases, leaving 8 bases between them. Per germline, CDR1 LGHNA and CDR2 YSLEER. The CDR3 consists of 13 residues.

The chain uses TRBV2 and TRBJ1-1; TRBD1 matches at 11 bases. The CDR3 is 17 amino acids. Trimming took 5 bases from V and 0 from J; bases not matched to a gene: 8. Germline V gene sequence: CDR1 SNHLY, CDR2 FYNNEI. The DNA of the CDR3 is TGTGCCAGCAGTTCCGGGACAGGGGGAGGTATGAACACTGAAGCTTTCTTT. Translation: CASSSGTGGGMNTEAFF.

The chain carries TRBV29-1 and TRBJ2-7; 8 bases fit TRBD2. The CDR3 has 16 amino acids. Per germline, CDR1 SQVTM and CDR2 ANQGSEA. V was pared by 0 bases and J by 1 base, with 8 bases of the junction left unmatched. CDR3: CSVEDPGSGESYEQYF. The CDR3 DNA reads TGCAGCGTTGAAGATCCCGGTAGCGGGGAGTCCTACGAGCAGTACTTC.